The source of this TCR beta chain is a study of blood T cell repertoires in COVID-19. Study-wide background: The study drew acute and convalescent COVID-19 samples from the United States, Italy and Spain. PBMCs, B-cell-depleted T cells, or T cells were the source of the cDNA or gDNA that made up the material.

Authors' processing steps: Estimates of nucleated cell counts were drawn from the amplification of reference gene primers. Profiled with immunoSEQ multiplex PCR; TCRdb holds only in-frame clones, not every one. V and J calls and clone size follow that table, whereas D and trimming were derived from the DNA. The table records about 240,000 clones, roughly four fifths of them present only once. CDR1 is SGHTA and CDR2 is FQGNSA in the germline V gene. The CDR3 length is 16 residues. J lost 4 bases, V lost 4 bases, and 9 bases had no gene match. The sample taken for sequencing was peripheral blood. This chain uses TRBV7-2 with TRBJ1-3; 8 bases map to TRBD1. This clonotype was obtained from a woman aged 70 to 79 with acute or convalescent COVID-19. CDR3 loop: CASSSIQGASGNTIYF. DNA for the CDR3: TGTGCCAGCAGCTCCATCCAGGGGGCTTCAGGAAACACCATATATTTT.